This T cell receptor beta chain is from a study of neurological immune-mediated disorders. Study-level findings and limits: Phylogenetic grouping assigned the repertoires of 18 of 34 multiple sclerosis patients to a single related-CDR3 cluster, representing a possible signature.

The yield of each sequencing run was over 160 million TCR-beta sequences from 15-18 subjects. TCRdb passed the 5' RACE reads through MiXCR, listing each CDR3 protein once. The table shows roughly 52,000 distinct CDR3 sequences, with approximately 5.8% occurring only once. Only a few counts were recorded for this clonotype. What it recognizes is unknown. The V segment lost 4 bases and the J segment 5 bases; nucleotides outside the gene matches: 7. The CDR3 covers 17 residues. Germline values: CDR1 LGHNA, CDR2 YSLEER. The material sequenced was CD4+ T cells from blood. This TCR came from a woman aged 18-30 years with multiple sclerosis. The chain combines TRBV4-3 with TRBJ2-5; the match to TRBD2 covers 16 bases. CDR3 in amino acids: CASSREGTSGRAETQYF. The CDR3 nucleotides are TGCGCCAGCAGCCGGGAGGGGACTAGCGGGAGGGCGGAGACCCAGTACTTC.